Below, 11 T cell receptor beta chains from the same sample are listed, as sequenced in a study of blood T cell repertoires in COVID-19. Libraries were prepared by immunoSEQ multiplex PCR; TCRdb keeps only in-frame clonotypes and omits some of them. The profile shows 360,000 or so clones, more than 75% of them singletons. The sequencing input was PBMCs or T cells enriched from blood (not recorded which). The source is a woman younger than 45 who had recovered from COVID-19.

This CDR3 is CASSLQGATGYTF. DNA of the CDR3: TGTGCCAGCAGCTTACAGGGGGCCACGGGCTACACCTTC. The V gene is TRBV7-9, the J gene TRBJ1-2, with 8 bases identical to TRBD1. The V and J ends lost 2 bases and 8 bases, in that order; junction bases with no gene match: 4. Germline V gene sequence: CDR1 SEHNR, CDR2 FQNEAQ (reference sequence). This CDR3 region has 13 residues. The full variable domain, completed using reference TRBV7-9 and TRBJ1-2, is DTGVSQNPRHKITKRGQNVTFRCDPISEHNRLYWYRQTLGQGPEFLTYFQNEAQLEKSRLLSDRFSAERPKGSFSTLEIQRTEQGDSAMYLCASSLQGATGYTFGSGTRLTVV.

The CDR3 DNA is TGTGCCAGCAGCTTCGACCTGAGTAGCGGCAATGAGCAGTTCTTC. This gives the protein CASSFDLSSGNEQFF. The chain couples TRBV11-2 to TRBJ2-1; D is perhaps TRBD2 (6 bases). Germline values: CDR1 SGHAT, CDR2 FQNNGV. The germline V and J ends were trimmed by 3 bases and 6 bases, with 15 bases remaining between them. The length of the CDR3 is 15 residues.

The CDR3 DNA follows: TGCGCCAGCAGCTTGGATCTAGCGGGGACCACAGATACGCAGTATTTT. This encodes CASSLDLAGTTDTQYF. This chain links TRBV5-1 with TRBJ2-3; the match to TRBD2 covers 9 bases. With V trimmed by 0 bases and J by 2 bases, 4 bases remained unmatched. CDR3 size: 16 residues. CDR1 is SGHRS and CDR2 is YFSETQ in the germline V gene.

DNA for the CDR3: TGTGCCAGCAAAGGGACAGAAACACAAGAGACCCAGTACTTC. Protein: CASKGTETQETQYF. The chain couples TRBV2 to TRBJ2-5; 7 bases fit TRBD1. Trimming took 7 bases from V and 2 from J; bases not matched to a gene: 7. The V gene's germline CDR1 is SNHLY and CDR2 FYNNEI. The CDR3 extends over 14 amino acids.

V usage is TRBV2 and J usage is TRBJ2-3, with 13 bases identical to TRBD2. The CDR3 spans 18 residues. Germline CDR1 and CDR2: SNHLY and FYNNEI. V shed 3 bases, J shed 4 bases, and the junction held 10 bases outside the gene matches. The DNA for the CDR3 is TGTGCCAGCAGTGATGCACTAGCGGGGGGGTTTTATCCAGATACGCAGTATTTT. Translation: CASSDALAGGFYPDTQYF.

CDR3 region: CASSPLDIDEQYF. CDR3 DNA sequence: TGTGCCAGCTCACCCCTAGATATCGACGAGCAGTACTTC. The chain couples TRBV18 to TRBJ2-7; D not resolved. V shed 3 bases and J shed 5 bases, with 11 bases lying between them. Germline CDR1 is KGHSH and CDR2 is LQKENI. The CDR3 contains 13 residues.

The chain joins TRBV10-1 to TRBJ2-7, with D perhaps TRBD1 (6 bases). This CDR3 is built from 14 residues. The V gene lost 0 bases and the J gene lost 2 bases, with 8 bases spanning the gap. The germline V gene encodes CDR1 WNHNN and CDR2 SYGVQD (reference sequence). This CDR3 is CASSESTGTYEQYF. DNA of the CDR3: TGCGCCAGCAGTGAGTCGACAGGAACCTACGAGCAGTACTTC.

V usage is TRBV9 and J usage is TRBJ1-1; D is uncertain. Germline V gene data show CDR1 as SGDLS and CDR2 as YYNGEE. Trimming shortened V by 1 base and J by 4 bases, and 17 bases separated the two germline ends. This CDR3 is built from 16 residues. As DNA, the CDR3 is TGTGCCAGCAGCGTATCACGTGATCAGGCGGGCACTGAAGCTTTCTTT. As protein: CASSVSRDQAGTEAFF.

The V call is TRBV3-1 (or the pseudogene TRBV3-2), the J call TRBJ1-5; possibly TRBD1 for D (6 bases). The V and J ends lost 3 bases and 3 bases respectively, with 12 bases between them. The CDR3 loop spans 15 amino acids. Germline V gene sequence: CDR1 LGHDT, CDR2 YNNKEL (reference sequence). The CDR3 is CASSQGAENNQPQHF. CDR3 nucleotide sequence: TGTGCCAGCAGCCAGGGGGCCGAAAACAATCAGCCCCAGCATTTT.

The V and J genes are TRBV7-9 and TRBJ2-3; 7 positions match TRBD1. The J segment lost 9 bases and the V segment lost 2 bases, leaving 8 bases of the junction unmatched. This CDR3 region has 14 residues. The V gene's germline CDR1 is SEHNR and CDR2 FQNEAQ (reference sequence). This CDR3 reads CASSLTTGPSTQYF. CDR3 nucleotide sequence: TGTGCCAGCAGCTTAACGACAGGGCCCAGCACGCAGTATTTT.

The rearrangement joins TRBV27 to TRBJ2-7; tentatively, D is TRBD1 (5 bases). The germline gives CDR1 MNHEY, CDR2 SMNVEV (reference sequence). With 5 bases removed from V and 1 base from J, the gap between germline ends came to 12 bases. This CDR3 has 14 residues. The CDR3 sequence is CASSPRVRSYEQYF. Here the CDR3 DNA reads TGTGCCAGCAGTCCCAGGGTGAGATCCTACGAGCAGTACTTC.